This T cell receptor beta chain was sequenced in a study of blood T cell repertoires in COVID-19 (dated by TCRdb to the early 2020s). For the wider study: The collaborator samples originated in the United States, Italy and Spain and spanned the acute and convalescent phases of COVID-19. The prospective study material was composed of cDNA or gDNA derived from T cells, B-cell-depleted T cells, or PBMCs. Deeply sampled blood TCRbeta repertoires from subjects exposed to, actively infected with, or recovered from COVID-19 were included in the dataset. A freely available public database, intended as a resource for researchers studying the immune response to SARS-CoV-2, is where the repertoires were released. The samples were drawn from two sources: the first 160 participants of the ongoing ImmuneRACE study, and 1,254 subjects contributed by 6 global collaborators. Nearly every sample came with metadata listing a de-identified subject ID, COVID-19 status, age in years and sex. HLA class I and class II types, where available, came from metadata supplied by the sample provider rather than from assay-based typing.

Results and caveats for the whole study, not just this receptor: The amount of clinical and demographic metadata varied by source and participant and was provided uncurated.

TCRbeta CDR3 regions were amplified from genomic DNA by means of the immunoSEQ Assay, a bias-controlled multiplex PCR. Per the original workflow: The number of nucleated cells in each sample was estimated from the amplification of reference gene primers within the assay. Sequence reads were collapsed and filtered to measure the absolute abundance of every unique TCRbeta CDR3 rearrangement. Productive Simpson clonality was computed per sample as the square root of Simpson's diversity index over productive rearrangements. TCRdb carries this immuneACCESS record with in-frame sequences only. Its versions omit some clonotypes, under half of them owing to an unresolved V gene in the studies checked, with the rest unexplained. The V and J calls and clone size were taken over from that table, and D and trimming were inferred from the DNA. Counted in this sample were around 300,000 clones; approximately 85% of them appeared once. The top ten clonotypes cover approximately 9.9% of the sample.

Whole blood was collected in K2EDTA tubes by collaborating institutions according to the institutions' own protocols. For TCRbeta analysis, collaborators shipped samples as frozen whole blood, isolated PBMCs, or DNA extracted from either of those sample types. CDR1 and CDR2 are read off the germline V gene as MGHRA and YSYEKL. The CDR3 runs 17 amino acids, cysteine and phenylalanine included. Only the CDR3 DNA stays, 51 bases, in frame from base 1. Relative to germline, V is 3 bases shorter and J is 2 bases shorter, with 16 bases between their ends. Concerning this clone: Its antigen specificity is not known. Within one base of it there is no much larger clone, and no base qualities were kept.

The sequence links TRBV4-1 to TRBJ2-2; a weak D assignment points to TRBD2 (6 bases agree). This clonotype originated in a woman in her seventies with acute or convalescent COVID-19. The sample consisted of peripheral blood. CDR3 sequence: CASSQRRAGLNTGELFF. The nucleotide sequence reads TGCGCCAGCAGCCAGAGACGAGCGGGTCTCAACACCGGGGAGCTGTTTTTT.